The next 24 T cell receptor beta chains were all read from a single sample in a study of identical twins. TCRdb used MiXCR to reprocess the 5' RACE reads, holding one entry per CDR3 protein. There are approximately 600,000 distinct CDR3 sequences in the sample; under 8.5% occur only once, and 1.5% to 2% lies in the top ten. This sample also belongs to another study, concerning yellow fever vaccine responses in identical twins.

The specimen sequenced was PBMCs. These receptor sequences come from a woman between 18 and 29 years old in good health.

The V and J genes are TRBV20-1 and TRBJ1-2; unclear D gene. The CDR3 contains 9 residues. CDR1 is DFQATT, CDR2 SNEGSKA, per germline (reference sequence). Trimming removed 5 bases at V and 6 bases at J, with 4 bases between. The CDR3 DNA follows: TGCAGTGCTCACCATGGCTACACCTTC. Protein sequence: CSAHHGYTF.

This clonotype has a handful of counts. The V call is TRBV24-1, the J call TRBJ2-1; TRBD1 aligns across 8 bases. Trimming removed 4 bases from V and 0 bases from J; junction bases left unmatched: 1. CDR1 is KGHDR, CDR2 SFDVKD, per germline. The CDR3 loop spans 15 amino acids. Here the CDR3 DNA reads TGTGCCACCAGTGAAGACAGGGGCTCCTACAATGAGCAGTTCTTC. Translation: CATSEDRGSYNEQFF.

The chain carries TRBV12-3 or TRBV12-4 and TRBJ2-1; 9 positions agree with TRBD1. The CDR3 loop spans 18 amino acids. The V segment lost 3 bases and the J segment 5 bases; nucleotides outside the gene matches: 14. The CDR3 sequence: CASSFLGQGSRRDNEQFF. CDR3 nucleotides: TGTGCCAGCAGTTTTTTGGGACAGGGTTCGAGGAGAGACAATGAGCAGTTCTTC.

This clonotype was seen a few times. This chain links TRBV15 with TRBJ2-1; TRBD2 matches 8 bases. CDR1 is LNHNV and CDR2 is YYDKDF in the germline V gene (reference sequence). V lost 1 base to trimming and J lost 4 bases; unmatched junction nucleotides: 6. The CDR3 has 16 amino acids. The DNA for the CDR3 is TGTGCCACCAGCAGAGGTCCGTCGGGAGGGTACAATGAGCAGTTCTTC. The encoded protein is CATSRGPSGGYNEQFF.

This chain joins TRBV29-1 and TRBJ2-1; TRBD1 matches 10 bases. This CDR3 spans 14 amino acids. The junction had 9 bases not matched to a gene; V was cut back by 6 bases and J by 7 bases. Germline V gene sequence: CDR1 SQVTM, CDR2 ANQGSEA. CDR3 in amino acids: CSVTPGQGLNEQFF. The CDR3, as DNA: TGCAGCGTGACCCCGGGACAGGGGTTGAATGAGCAGTTCTTC.

This clonotype was picked up many times. The chain uses TRBV7-7 and TRBJ2-5, with a weak D call TRBD2 (7 bases). Trimming took 3 bases from V and 3 from J, leaving 14 bases between them. The CDR3 length is 15 residues. Germline-derived CDR1 and CDR2 are SSHAT and FNYEAQ (reference sequence). CDR3 residues: CASSLFGGAEETQYF. In DNA form, the CDR3 reads TGTGCCAGCAGCTTGTTTGGGGGGGCGGAAGAGACCCAGTACTTC.

In its sample, this clonotype was seen many times. The genes are TRBV5-1 and TRBJ1-1, with 8 bases lining up with TRBD1. This CDR3 spans 16 amino acids. V gave up 0 bases and J gave up 6 bases; unmatched junction bases: 10. Per germline, CDR1 SGHRS and CDR2 YFSETQ. In nucleotides, the CDR3 is TGCGCCAGCAGCTTGGCCGGGGCAGGGGGCAAGGCTGAAGCTTTCTTT. Protein: CASSLAGAGGKAEAFF.

This chain uses TRBV20-1 with TRBJ2-1; TRBD2 matches at 11 bases. V dropped 5 bases and J dropped 7; count of bases not matched to a gene: 7. This CDR3 is 14 amino acids long. Germline-derived CDR1 and CDR2 are DFQATT and SNEGSKA (reference sequence). In DNA, the CDR3 is TGCAGTGCTCCGCGTAGCGGGAGGGTAAATGAGCAGTTCTTC. Translating gives CSAPRSGRVNEQFF.

The chain carries TRBV5-4 and TRBJ2-7; 8 nucleotides line up with TRBD2. Germline loops: CDR1 SGHNT, CDR2 YYREEE (reference sequence). After removal of 2 bases from V and 2 bases from J, the junction contained 3 bases not matched to a gene. The CDR3 length is 14 residues. The CDR3: CASSFSGAPYEQYF. The CDR3 DNA follows: TGTGCCAGCAGCTTTAGCGGGGCTCCCTACGAGCAGTACTTC.

A few counts support this clonotype. J is TRBJ2-1 and V is TRBV20-1; D could derive from TRBD1 or TRBD2 (5 bases each). The CDR3 contains 15 residues. CDR1 and CDR2 (germline): DFQATT, SNEGSKA (reference sequence). Trimming took 0 bases from V and 10 from J, leaving 19 bases between them. CDR3: CSARDSRLPGLEQFF. The CDR3 bases are TGCAGTGCTAGAGATTCGAGGCTTCCGGGGCTCGAGCAGTTCTTC.

The rearrangement joins TRBV19 to TRBJ2-1, with D perhaps matching TRBD2 (7 bases). V lost 5 bases, J lost 10 bases, and 24 bases lay in between. This CDR3 is 16 amino acids long. Germline loops: CDR1 LNHDA, CDR2 SQIVND (reference sequence). The CDR3 here is CASSLYGGGGSLEQFF. CDR3 DNA sequence: TGTGCCAGTAGTTTATATGGGGGGGGCGGGAGTTTAGAGCAGTTCTTC.

The J gene is TRBJ1-2, the V gene TRBV5-1; D might be TRBD1 (5 bases). This CDR3 has 14 amino acids. V lost 0 bases and J lost 4, with 10 bases in between. Looked up from germline, CDR1 is SGHRS and CDR2 is YFSETQ. The DNA of the CDR3 is TGCGCCAGCAGCTTGGAAGTAGGGACCTATGGCTACACCTTC. It encodes CASSLEVGTYGYTF.

This clonotype occurred many times. The rearrangement links TRBV7-8 to TRBJ2-7; TRBD2 aligns across 12 bases. Looked up from germline, CDR1 is SGHVS and CDR2 is FQNEAQ. The CDR3 is made up of 16 amino acids. The J segment lost 4 bases and the V segment lost 1 base, leaving 5 bases of the junction unmatched. Here the CDR3 reads CASSLGLAGDKYEQYV. The CDR3 nucleotides read TGTGCCAGCAGCTTAGGACTAGCGGGGGACAAATACGAGCAGTACGTC.

V usage is TRBV2 and J usage is TRBJ2-7; 7 bases map to TRBD1. Trimming took 11 bases from V and 0 from J; bases not matched to a gene: 7. Germline assignment: CDR1 SNHLY and CDR2 FYNNEI. This CDR3 contains 13 residues. The CDR3 DNA follows: TGTGCCGGACGGACAGGAAGCTCCTACGAGCAGTACGTC. It codes for CAGRTGSSYEQYV.

V gene TRBV5-1 combines with J gene TRBJ2-1, with TRBD2 matching 15 bases. There are 16 residues in the CDR3. CDR1 and CDR2 from the germline V gene are SGHRS and YFSETQ. V lost 3 bases, J lost 8 bases, and 6 bases stayed unmatched. CDR3 sequence: CASSSWTSGGGDEQFF. The CDR3 region has the DNA TGCGCCAGCAGCTCGTGGACTAGCGGGGGGGGGGATGAGCAGTTCTTC.

This clonotype appeared a few times. The rearrangement links TRBV12-3 or TRBV12-4 to TRBJ2-7; D gene ambiguous. The CDR3 is 13 residues long. The V gene lost 6 bases and the J gene lost 4 bases, with 13 bases spanning the gap. This CDR3 is CASSPPTRYEQYF. As DNA, the CDR3 is TGTGCCAGCAGCCCTCCTACCCGGTACGAGCAGTACTTC.

This chain links TRBV19 with TRBJ2-7; 8 bases line up with TRBD1. This CDR3 has 14 amino acids. CDR1 LNHDA and CDR2 SQIVND come from the germline V gene (reference sequence). V trimming: 4 bases; J trimming: 1 base; junction bases outside the gene matches: 3. The CDR3 nucleotides read TGTGCCAGTAGTACGACAGGGGTATCCTACGAGCAGTACTTC. This codes for CASSTTGVSYEQYF.

The genes are TRBV10-3 and TRBJ2-7; 7 bases agree with TRBD1. The J segment lost 5 bases and the V segment lost 10 bases, leaving 14 bases of the junction unmatched. Germline V CDR1 and CDR2: ENHRY, SYGVKD. This CDR3 comprises 14 residues. The CDR3 loop is CARGSAGGRDEQYF. The CDR3 DNA sequence: TGTGCCAGAGGCTCTGCAGGGGGTCGGGACGAGCAGTACTTC.

The chain uses TRBV11-2 and TRBJ2-3; D is perhaps TRBD1 (5 bases). V gave up 2 bases and J gave up 0 bases, with 21 bases separating them. Germline V CDR1 and CDR2: SGHAT, FQNNGV. The CDR3 has 19 amino acids. The CDR3 bases are TGTGCCAGCAGCTTAAAGATAGGGGATACTCCTTCTAGCACAGATACGCAGTATTTT. Translating it yields CASSLKIGDTPSSTDTQYF.

This clonotype has ten or more counts. CDR3 bases: TGTGCCAGCAGTGAATTCAATTTTCGACAGGGAGATGAAAAACTGTTTTTT. This encodes CASSEFNFRQGDEKLFF. The rearrangement joins TRBV25-1 to TRBJ1-4; 7 bases are a match to TRBD1. Trimming took 1 base from V and 6 from J; bases not matched to a gene: 11. CDR3 length: 17 residues. Germline loops: CDR1 MGHDK, CDR2 SYGVNS.

There are a few counts of this clonotype. The rearrangement joins TRBV28 to TRBJ2-5; D remains unclear. The CDR3 length is 15 residues. Germline assignment: CDR1 MDHEN and CDR2 SYDVKM. V lost 5 bases and J 6 bases, leaving 19 bases between the germline ends. CDR3 region: CASSPTPVTSQTQYF. The CDR3 bases are TGTGCCAGCAGTCCGACCCCAGTGACCAGTCAGACCCAGTACTTC.

This clonotype was detected many times. The chain combines TRBV7-2 with TRBJ2-1; tentative D call: TRBD2 (5 bases). V lost 4 bases and J lost 8, with 12 bases in between. The CDR3 length is 13 residues. CDR1 is SGHTA and CDR2 is FQGNSA in the germline V gene. CDR3 nucleotide sequence: TGTGCCAGCAGCTGGCGGGTAAAGGATGAGCAGTTCTTC. It encodes CASSWRVKDEQFF.

Many counts were recorded for this clonotype. V usage is TRBV12-3 or TRBV12-4 and J usage is TRBJ2-5; D might be TRBD1 (6 bases). The CDR3 has 12 residues. With 8 bases removed from V and 5 bases from J, the gap between germline ends came to 12 bases. The CDR3 reads CASVGQSETQYF. CDR3 bases: TGTGCCAGCGTGGGACAATCCGAGACCCAGTACTTC.

This clonotype showed up many times. The gene calls are TRBV2 and TRBJ2-3, with a weak D call TRBD2 (6 bases). CDR3 size: 15 residues. V was cut by 6 bases and J by 0 bases, with 13 bases left in between. Germline V CDR1 and CDR2: SNHLY, FYNNEI. This chain's CDR3 is CASRTGSSSTDTQYF. The CDR3 DNA sequence: TGTGCCAGCAGAACCGGGAGCTCTAGCACAGATACGCAGTATTTT.